This T cell receptor (beta chain) was found in a study of shared clonotypes between healthy human individuals (dated by TCRdb to the early 2020s). For context, the study as a whole: Three men and two women, aged 18 to 49 years, made up the cohort. For each donor, CD4 naive and CD4 memory were each given three plates, CD8 naive was given two plates, and CD8 memory was given one plate. Blood TCR repertoires of five healthy adults were deeply sequenced to estimate repertoire size and the extent of clonotype sharing between individuals. Different laboratories and diverse techniques were used to prepare libraries and sequence TCR repertoires, to increase sequencing depth and limit assay-specific biases. Between about 0.85 and 9.5 billion PBMCs per donor were obtained by leukapheresis. The paper as a whole reports these results and caveats: Rarefaction of sorted-subset datasets indicated incomplete sequencing despite the large sequencing depth. The small number of donors limited the genetic and exposure-history diversity represented. Only blood was sampled, and tissue TCR repertoires likely differ from those in blood. Compared with non-shared clonotypes, clonotypes shared by all four sorted-subset donors had higher generation probabilities. Across a handful of donors, approximately 5% of naive CD4, over 3% of naive CD8, roughly 2.2% of memory CD4, and over 0.35% of memory CD8 clonotypes were shared. Pairwise subsampling led to the expectation that sequencing depth would affect the degree of clonotype sharing among donors. Estimated clonotype richness was generally larger for naive than for memory subsets.

Using the deep immunoSEQ assay, TCR CDR3 regions were amplified from genomic DNA by multiplex PCR. For each cell subset, the extracted genomic DNA was distributed evenly across all wells of several immunoSEQ 96-well plates, and each plate served as one replicate. Each replicate PCR for sorted subsets received about 0.2 ug genomic DNA, equal to roughly 33,000 T cell genomes. The purified libraries were quantified using a Qubit 3.0 fluorometer, sized with a Bioanalyzer 2100, and then quantified again using the KAPA Library Quantification kit. Each immunoSEQ 96-well plate was sequenced on its own single-read 150-cycle Illumina NextSeq 550 flow cell. The published analysis was carried out like this. Because only junctional sequences without quality scores were contained in the immunoSEQ output, filtering matching that applied to full-length reads could not be performed. To assign V/J genes and CDR3, sequences were annotated using PyIR, a Python wrapper for IgBLAST v1.9, with IMGT germline references. Any read was removed if the V/J assignment was weak (E-value above 1e-6), the CDR3 was missing, or the read contained stop codons, out-of-frame junctions, or ambiguous translated residues. V3J clonotypes were defined as sequences sharing an identical inferred V gene, J gene, and CDR3 amino acid sequence. To compute the percentage overlap between repertoires, the number of shared unique clonotypes was divided by the size of the smaller repertoire. Three approaches were used to assess repertoire richness: RTK rarefaction, the Chao1 estimator, and Recon v2.1 estimates of unobserved clonotypes. OLGA was used to compute generation probabilities for all TCRbeta clonotypes that the gDNA method yielded from a handful of donors. This is the immuneACCESS table as TCRdb keeps it, with only in-frame sequences that have V and J called. A part of the clones is gone; compared with another copy, unresolved V genes explain less than half, and the rest is unexplained. D and trimming were read from the DNA, whereas the V and J calls and clone size are those reported in that table. This sample comprises more than 900,000 clones, about four fifths of them detected only once. Roughly 0.55% of the sample is taken by the ten largest.

As for this clone: The antigen this receptor binds is unknown. No base qualities exist here, and no much larger clone lies one base off it.

Healthy HIV-negative adults with no recently reported acute infections or vaccinations were included as donors. Every donor was a Caucasian adult living in Nashville, Tennessee, USA. CD4+ T cells were enriched by magnetic negative selection, after which naive cells were positively selected on CD45RA and the negative fraction was taken as the memory subset. Blood was collected by leukapheresis, and PBMCs were isolated by Ficoll-Histopaque density gradient centrifugation and then cryopreserved in liquid nitrogen vapor phase. Purity and quantity of every magnetically sorted T cell population were checked by analytical flow cytometry. Each sorted fraction had its genomic DNA isolated and then quantified by UV absorbance on a Nanodrop 2000c. For CDR1 and CDR2, the germline V gene (reference sequence) lists SGHNT and YYREEE. The junction shows trimming of 2 bases on V and 7 bases on J, and the gene matches do not reach 11 bases of it. Reading from cysteine to phenylalanine, the CDR3 counts 16 amino acids. The retained sequence is limited to the CDR3, 48 bases, with the frame set at the first base.

This sequence was found in a man aged 18 to 29 in good health. Some clones in this sample may be carry-over from other donors' samples. The sample consisted of memory CD4+ T cells from PBMCs. In light of the paper, this sample's cell subset or site label describes: CD45RA-negative fraction. The rearrangement combines TRBV5-4 with TRBJ2-2; TRBD2 fits 7 bases in the junction. The base sequence is TGTGCCAGCAGCTTCGGTGGGAGGGCCGGGAACGGGGAGCTGTTTTTT. It is translated as CASSFGGRAGNGELFF.